A single sample gave rise to the 29 T cell receptor beta chains below, sequenced in a study of human T cells and chemical hapten exposure. TCRdb analysed the RACE reads with MiXCR anew, one entry per CDR3 protein. The table records 75,000 to 80,000 distinct CDR3 sequences, around 9.4% of them present only once. The time point: healthy volunteer bleed at 6 weeks. Total RNA extraction was carried out from unfractionated whole blood. The specimen sequenced was whole blood. The receptors shown here come from a female donor in good health. Some clones in this sample may be carry-over from other donors' samples.

This clonotype was seen many times. V is TRBV20-1 and J is TRBJ2-1, with 9 bases fitting TRBD2. Germline V gene lookup returns CDR1 DFQATT and CDR2 SNEGSKA (reference sequence). The V and J ends lost 5 bases and 4 bases, in that order; junction bases with no gene match: 12. This CDR3 spans 16 amino acids. CDR3 coding DNA: TGCAGTGCTCCAGCGGGAGGAGAACCCTCGTACAATGAGCAGTTCTTC. Residues: CSAPAGGEPSYNEQFF.

This clonotype has ten or more counts. This chain joins TRBV28 and TRBJ2-3, with 8 bases lining up with TRBD1. The length of the CDR3 is 17 residues. J was trimmed by 0 bases and V by 7 bases; bases with no gene match: 12. Germline CDR1 MDHEN, CDR2 SYDVKM. CDR3 coding DNA: TGTGCCAGCACCTTGATGTTGAGACAGGGGAGCACAGATACGCAGTATTTT. As protein: CASTLMLRQGSTDTQYF.

This chain joins TRBV12-3 or TRBV12-4 and TRBJ1-2; no reliable D call. V was shortened by 5 bases and J by 4 bases, with 14 bases between the two germline ends. The CDR3 contains 14 residues. CDR3 nucleotide sequence: TGTGCCAGCAGTAACCCGACATGGGGCTATGGCTACACCTTC. Translating it yields CASSNPTWGYGYTF.

This clonotype showed up just a few times. The chain has TRBV9 and TRBJ2-1, with 8 bases aligning to TRBD1. CDR1 is SGDLS and CDR2 is YYNGEE in the germline V gene. The CDR3 has 14 amino acids. V shed 0 bases, J shed 10 bases, and the junction held 6 bases outside the gene matches. The CDR3 DNA sequence: TGTGCCAGCAGCGTAGTTTCAGGGGGCGACGAGCAGTTCTTC. This codes for CASSVVSGGDEQFF.

The chain links TRBV4-3 to TRBJ2-6, with no clear D. V lost 0 bases to trimming and J lost 0 bases, with 12 bases between them. The germline CDR1 and CDR2 sequences are LGHNA and YSLEER. The CDR3 spans 18 residues. Here the CDR3 reads CASSQDVGRRSGANVLTF. DNA for the CDR3: TGCGCCAGCAGCCAAGATGTCGGCAGACGCTCTGGGGCCAACGTCCTGACTTTC.

The genes are TRBV12-3 or TRBV12-4 and TRBJ2-5, with a tentative D call TRBD2 (7 bases). The V end lost 4 bases, the J end lost 2 bases, and 20 bases lay between the germline ends. This CDR3 is built from 17 residues. The DNA of the CDR3 is TGTGCCAGCAGTTCCCCCTTAGGGGGGGGGATTCAAGAGACCCAGTACTTC. Amino acid sequence: CASSSPLGGGIQETQYF.

There are many counts of this clonotype. V usage is TRBV28 and J usage is TRBJ1-2; D is uncertain. CDR1 and CDR2 from the germline V gene are MDHEN and SYDVKM. V was cut by 7 bases and J by 2 bases, with 5 bases left in between. The CDR3 is 11 amino acids. CDR3 sequence: CASTANYGYTF. CDR3 nucleotide sequence: TGTGCCAGCACGGCAAACTATGGCTACACCTTC.

The chain has TRBV28 and TRBJ2-5, with 8 bases fitting TRBD2. This CDR3 has 14 amino acids. The V gene's germline CDR1 is MDHEN and CDR2 SYDVKM. V was pared by 4 bases and J by 1 base, with 2 bases of the junction left unmatched. CDR3 region: CASSSGGVQETQYF. The CDR3 bases are TGTGCCAGCAGTTCGGGGGGGGTCCAAGAGACCCAGTACTTC.

This clonotype was detected many times. The chain has TRBV20-1 and TRBJ2-3, with 8 bases lining up with TRBD2. In germline, CDR1 is DFQATT, CDR2 SNEGSKA (reference sequence). J lost 3 bases, V lost 6 bases, and 11 bases had no gene match. CDR3 length equals 15 residues. In DNA, the CDR3 is TGCAGTGCCAACGCGGGGGGCCGGGGGACAGATACGCAGTATTTT. Residues: CSANAGGRGTDTQYF.

The rearrangement joins TRBV6-6 to TRBJ1-5; weak D call: TRBD1 (5 bases). The V and J ends lost 0 bases and 1 base respectively, with 13 bases between them. The CDR3 runs to 17 residues. CDR1 and CDR2 (germline): MNHNY, SVGAGI (reference sequence). The CDR3, as DNA: TGTGCCAGCAGTTACTCGGCGGGGCGGCTCAGCAATCAGCCCCAGCATTTT. It specifies CASSYSAGRLSNQPQHF.

As for this clonotype: This may arise from a read error, as a much more abundant clone is one base away. No DNA is shown, since the ends of the CDR3 on it are uncertain; the CDR3 is the one TCRdb lists. This sequence joins TRBV7-2 and TRBJ1-1; the table's D call, TRBD1, has no DNA check behind it. The CDR3 spans 11 amino acids, including both terminal residues. Looked up from germline, CDR1 is SGHTA and CDR2 is FQGNSA. The CDR3 region is CASILDRAAFF.

This clonotype was counted ten times or more. V gene TRBV29-1 combines with J gene TRBJ2-7; maybe TRBD2 (6 bases). Trimming shortened V by 3 bases and J by 1 base, and 22 bases separated the two germline ends. The CDR3 runs 17 residues. Germline V gene data show CDR1 as SQVTM and CDR2 as ANQGSEA. CDR3 amino acids: CSVEFAEGLSLSYEQYF. Here the CDR3 DNA reads TGCAGCGTTGAGTTTGCGGAGGGACTGTCTCTATCCTACGAGCAGTACTTC.

The chain uses TRBV7-2 and TRBJ2-7; 8 bases map to TRBD1. This CDR3 has 14 residues. The V gene end was trimmed by 0 bases and the J gene end by 4 bases; junction bases not matched to a gene: 2. Germline V lookup: CDR1 SGHTA, CDR2 FQGNSA. Here the CDR3 DNA reads TGTGCCAGCAGCTTAGCGCACAGGGGGTACGAGCAGTACTTC. Translated: CASSLAHRGYEQYF.

This clonotype has a handful of counts. This sequence joins TRBV20-1 and TRBJ2-7, with a weak D call TRBD1 (6 bases). CDR3 length: 14 amino acids. Germline CDR1 and CDR2: DFQATT and SNEGSKA (reference sequence). The V end lost 2 bases, the J end lost 4 bases, and 15 bases lay between the germline ends. The CDR3: CSARSGQQLYEQYF. The CDR3 DNA reads TGCAGTGCTAGATCCGGACAGCAGTTATACGAGCAGTACTTC.

This clonotype was detected a few times. This chain links TRBV6-5 with TRBJ1-1, with D possibly TRBD1 on 5 matching bases. The V end was cut by 2 bases, the J end by 4 bases, with 11 bases between. Germline CDR1 is MNHEY and CDR2 is SVGAGI. This CDR3 has 14 residues. The CDR3 DNA follows: TGTGCCAGCAGTTACGGGGGTTCAGGCACTGAAGCTTTCTTT. This sequence encodes CASSYGGSGTEAFF.

The chain carries TRBV27 and TRBJ1-2; D gene unclear. The ends were cut back, 6 bases at V and 2 bases at J, with 10 bases in the middle. The germline V gene has CDR1 MNHEY and CDR2 SMNVEV (reference sequence). The CDR3 totals 13 residues. CDR3 nucleotides: TGTGCCAGCAGGAGAGGAACAAACTATGGCTACACCTTC. As protein: CASRRGTNYGYTF.

The chain has TRBV14 and TRBJ1-2; 9 bases agree with TRBD1. Germline values: CDR1 SGHDN, CDR2 FVKESK. Unmatched junction bases numbered 7, after V lost 0 bases and J lost 2 bases. The CDR3 sequence is 17 residues long. CDR3 sequence (DNA): TGTGCCAGCAGCCAAGATCCGTTAGGGACAGGGAACTATGGCTACACCTTC. Encoded protein: CASSQDPLGTGNYGYTF.

This clonotype was counted only a few times. The rearrangement joins TRBV20-1 to TRBJ1-5; a weak D match, TRBD1 (6 bases). The germline V gene has CDR1 DFQATT and CDR2 SNEGSKA (reference sequence). Trimming pared 3 bases from V and 6 bases from J, leaving 15 bases between. There are 14 residues in the CDR3. The CDR3 region is CSASGGALGQPQHF. The CDR3, as DNA: TGCAGTGCTAGTGGGGGGGCGCTGGGTCAGCCCCAGCATTTT.

The rearrangement links TRBV28 to TRBJ1-5, with D hard to call. The CDR3 has 14 amino acids. Germline assignment: CDR1 MDHEN and CDR2 SYDVKM. With 8 bases removed from V and 6 bases from J, the gap between germline ends came to 17 bases. Here the CDR3 DNA reads TGTGCCAGCTCTTTGCCGGTAGTGTTTCAGCCCCAGCATTTT. It encodes CASSLPVVFQPQHF.

This clonotype was seen repeatedly, ten times or more. The chain links TRBV7-9 to TRBJ1-3; TRBD1 agrees at 12 bases. CDR1 is SEHNR, CDR2 FQNEAQ, per germline (reference sequence). J was trimmed by 8 bases and V by 5 bases; bases with no gene match: 13. This CDR3 is 17 amino acids long. DNA for the CDR3: TGTGCCAGCAGCCTGGCAACCGGGACAGGGGGCTTGGACACCATATATTTT. Translation gives CASSLATGTGGLDTIYF.

This clonotype has more than one count but fewer than ten. The CDR3 nucleotides are TGCAGTGCTAGAGTAATAGCGGGGAGCACAGATACGCAGTATTTT. Protein sequence: CSARVIAGSTDTQYF. V and J are TRBV20-1 and TRBJ2-3, with 8 bases identical to TRBD2. This CDR3 has 15 residues. The J segment lost 0 bases and the V segment lost 1 base, leaving 3 bases of the junction unmatched. The germline V gene has CDR1 DFQATT and CDR2 SNEGSKA (reference sequence).

This chain connects TRBV6-1 to TRBJ2-2, with no clear D. The CDR3 extends over 16 amino acids. Germline CDR1 is MNHNS and CDR2 is SASEGT. Trimming took off 2 bases at V and 0 bases at J, with 10 bases between the two ends. The CDR3: CASSEIHSANTGELFF. For the CDR3, the DNA is TGTGCCAGCAGTGAAATTCACTCCGCGAACACCGGGGAGCTGTTTTTT.

The V gene is TRBV7-2, the J gene TRBJ2-3; D remains ambiguous. The CDR3 is 14 amino acids. Germline lookup yields CDR1 SGHTA and CDR2 FQGNSA. V dropped 1 base and J dropped 8 bases, with 13 bases sitting between them. This CDR3 reads CASSLDLRKPTQYF. The CDR3 DNA follows: TGTGCCAGCAGCTTAGACTTACGAAAGCCTACGCAGTATTTT.

Ten or more counts support this clonotype. The rearrangement links TRBV12-3 or TRBV12-4 to TRBJ1-5, with D maybe TRBD1 (5 bases). This CDR3 contains 14 residues. Deletions cut 3 bases from V and 7 bases from J, with 13 bases between. In nucleotides, the CDR3 is TGTGCCAGCAGTTTCAGTGGGGCCGGGCAGCCCCAGCATTTT. The encoded protein is CASSFSGAGQPQHF.

This clonotype was recorded at least ten times. The rearrangement joins TRBV3-1 to TRBJ2-3; no firm D call. The CDR3 extends over 15 amino acids. The germline V gene encodes CDR1 LGHDT and CDR2 YNNKEL (reference sequence). V was trimmed by 4 bases and J by 0 bases, leaving 11 bases between them. The CDR3 protein is CASSPTQFSTDTQYF. CDR3 DNA sequence: TGTGCCAGCAGCCCGACCCAATTCAGCACAGATACGCAGTATTTT.

Concerning this clonotype: The junction differs from germline at one of its ends, possibly a read error. The V and J genes are TRBV6-2 or TRBV6-3 and TRBJ1-6; D ambiguous. The CDR3 contains 14 residues. Germline values: CDR1 MNHEY, CDR2 SVGEGT. The CDR3 DNA is TGTGTCAGCAGGCAAGGACTGGGTAATTCACCCCTCCACTTT. Amino acid sequence: CVSRQGLGNSPLHF.

This clonotype was picked up a small number of times. The chain carries TRBV10-3 and TRBJ1-1, with D hard to call. Germline V gene data show CDR1 as ENHRY and CDR2 as SYGVKD. Trimming took 0 bases from V and 5 from J, leaving 10 bases between them. CDR3 length: 14 residues. CDR3 nucleotides: TGTGCCATCAGTGAGTCTGCTTTGAGTACTGAAGCTTTCTTT. As protein: CAISESALSTEAFF.

This chain links TRBV6-1 with TRBJ1-1, with D hard to call. CDR1 is MNHNS, CDR2 SASEGT, per germline. CDR3 size: 12 residues. V gave up 6 bases and J gave up 2 bases, with 7 bases separating them. The DNA of the CDR3 is TGTGCCAGCAGGGACTTAAACACTGAAGCTTTCTTT. Translating it yields CASRDLNTEAFF.

This clonotype was seen many times. The chain joins TRBV6-6 to TRBJ1-1; maybe TRBD1 (5 bases). This CDR3 is 15 amino acids long. Germline CDR1 and CDR2: MNHNY and SVGAGI (reference sequence). Trimming removed 4 bases from V and 2 bases from J, with 14 bases in between. The CDR3, as DNA: TGTGCCAGCAGTTCTCCCGGGACGGTTAACACTGAAGCTTTCTTT. This codes for CASSSPGTVNTEAFF.